This T cell receptor beta chain was captured in a study of shared clonotypes between healthy human individuals (dated by TCRdb to between 2020 and 2021). The study in broad terms: The cohort included a few men and a couple of women between 18 and 49 years of age. Per donor, three plates each were used for CD4 naive and CD4 memory, two for CD8 naive, and one for CD8 memory. Leukapheresis yielded between about 0.8 and 9.5 billion PBMCs per donor. To increase sequencing depth and limit assay-specific biases, TCR repertoire library preparation and sequencing were carried out by different laboratories using diverse techniques. To estimate repertoire size and how much clonotypes are shared between individuals, the study performed deep sequencing of blood TCR repertoires from about five healthy adults. Results the study describes overall, beyond this receptor: Because the study included a small number of donors, the genetic and exposure-history diversity represented was limited. Based on pairwise subsampling, the degree of clonotype sharing among donors was expected to be affected by sequencing depth. Sharing across a few donors was observed for around 4.8% of naive CD4, over 3% of naive CD8, 2.3% of memory CD4, and 0.4% of memory CD8 clonotypes. Only blood was sampled, and tissue TCR repertoires likely differ from those in blood. Incomplete sequencing was indicated by rarefaction of sorted-subset datasets, despite the large sequencing depth. Naive subsets generally had larger estimated clonotype richness than memory subsets did. Higher generation probabilities were observed for clonotypes shared by all four sorted-subset donors than for non-shared clonotypes.

Using the deep immunoSEQ assay, TCR CDR3 regions were amplified from genomic DNA by multiplex PCR. Extracted genomic DNA from each cell subset was distributed evenly across all wells of several immunoSEQ 96-well plates, and each plate was treated as a replicate. For sorted subsets, each replicate PCR was loaded with about 200 ng genomic DNA, equivalent to 30,000 to 35,000 T cell genomes. Purified libraries were measured with a Qubit 3.0 fluorometer, size-checked on a Bioanalyzer 2100, and measured again with the KAPA Library Quantification kit. Every immunoSEQ 96-well plate was sequenced on a separate single-read 150-cycle Illumina NextSeq 550 flow cell. The authors' analysis ran thus. Because only junctional sequences without quality scores were contained in the immunoSEQ output, filtering matching that applied to full-length reads could not be performed. Sequences were annotated with PyIR, a Python wrapper for IgBLAST v1.9, using IMGT germline references to assign V/J genes and CDR3. Reads were filtered out if the reads had weak V/J assignments (E-value above 1e-6), no CDR3, stop codons, out-of-frame junctions, or ambiguous translated residues. A V3J clonotype was defined by an identical inferred V gene, J gene, and CDR3 amino acid sequence. To compute the percentage overlap between repertoires, the number of shared unique clonotypes was divided by the size of the smaller repertoire. RTK rarefaction, the Chao1 estimator, and Recon v2.1 estimates of unobserved clonotypes were used to assess repertoire richness. For all TCRbeta clonotypes obtained by the gDNA method from four donors, generation probabilities were computed with OLGA. Imported from immuneACCESS, the table was reduced by TCRdb to in-frame sequences with V and J called. These copies leave out some clones; in studies compared against another copy, an unresolved V gene accounts for under half, and the cause of the remainder is not known. V and J calls and clone size are copied from that table; D and trimming were computed from the DNA. In all, the sample holds over 2 million clones, and roughly 94% of those were seen once. The biggest ten clones account for roughly 0.13% of the sample.

This clone has a single count. No antigen is known for it. No clone much larger than this one lies a single base away; base qualities are absent. The donors were healthy, HIV-negative adults with no recently reported acute infections or vaccinations. Every donor was a Caucasian adult residing in Nashville, Tennessee, USA. Magnetic negative selection was used to enrich CD4+ T cells, after which naive cells were positively selected on CD45RA and the negative fraction became the memory subset. Blood was obtained by leukapheresis, after which PBMCs were separated by Ficoll-Histopaque density gradient centrifugation and cryopreserved in liquid nitrogen vapor phase. Purity and quantity of every magnetically sorted T cell population were checked by analytical flow cytometry. Each sorted fraction had its genomic DNA isolated and then quantified by UV absorbance on a Nanodrop 2000c. Sequenced material: naive CD4+ T cells sorted from blood. The cell subset or site label, as the study defines it: CD45RA+ positively selected. This clonotype was obtained from a man aged 18 to 29 in good health.

The DNA sequence reads TGTGCCAGCAGGGCCGGGACAGGGTCTCAGCCCCAGCATTTT. Its protein product is CASRAGTGSQPQHF. In this chain, TRBV2 is recombined with TRBJ1-5, and TRBD1 matches 9 of the central bases. Inclusive of the bounding cysteine and phenylalanine, the CDR3 is 14 residues long. The only DNA kept is the CDR3, 42 bases in frame from the first base. For CDR1 and CDR2, the germline V gene lists SNHLY and FYNNEI. V loses 6 bases at its end and J loses 6 bases; junction bases beyond the gene matches: 6.